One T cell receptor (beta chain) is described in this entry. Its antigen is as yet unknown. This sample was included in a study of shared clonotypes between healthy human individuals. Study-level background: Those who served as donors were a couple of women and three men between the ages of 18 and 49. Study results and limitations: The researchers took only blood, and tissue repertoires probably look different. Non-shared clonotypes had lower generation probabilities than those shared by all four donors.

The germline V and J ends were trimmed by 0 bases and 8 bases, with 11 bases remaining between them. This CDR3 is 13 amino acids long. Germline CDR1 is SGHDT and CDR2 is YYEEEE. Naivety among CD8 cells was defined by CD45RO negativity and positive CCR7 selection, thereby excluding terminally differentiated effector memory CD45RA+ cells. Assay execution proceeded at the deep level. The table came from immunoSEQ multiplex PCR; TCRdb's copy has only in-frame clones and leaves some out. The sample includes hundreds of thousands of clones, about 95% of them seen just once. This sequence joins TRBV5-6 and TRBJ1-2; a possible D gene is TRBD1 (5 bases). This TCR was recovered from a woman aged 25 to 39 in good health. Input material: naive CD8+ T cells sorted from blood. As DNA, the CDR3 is TGTGCCAGCAGCTTGGGCCCGGGACCCGGCTACACCTTC. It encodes CASSLGPGPGYTF.